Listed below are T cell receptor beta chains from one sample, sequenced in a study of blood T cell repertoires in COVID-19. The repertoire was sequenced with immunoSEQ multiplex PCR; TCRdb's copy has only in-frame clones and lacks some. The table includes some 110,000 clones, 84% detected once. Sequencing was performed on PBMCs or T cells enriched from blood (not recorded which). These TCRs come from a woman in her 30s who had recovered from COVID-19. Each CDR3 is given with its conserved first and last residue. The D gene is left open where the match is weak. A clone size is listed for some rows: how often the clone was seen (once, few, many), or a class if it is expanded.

CDR3 DNA: TGTGCCAGCAGCGTAGCTCCTAATCAGCCCCAGCATTTT; CDR3 protein: CASSVAPNQPQHF; V gene: TRBV9; clone size: once; J gene: TRBJ1-5; D gene: NA
CDR3 DNA: TGTGCCTGGAGTAAAGGACAGTATTTTTATGGCTACACCTTC; CDR3 protein: CAWSKGQYFYGYTF; V gene: TRBV30; clone size: NA; J gene: TRBJ1-2; D gene: NA
CDR3 DNA: TGTGCCAGCAGTGCGGTAGGGGAGGCCACTGAAGCTTTCTTT; CDR3 protein: CASSAVGEATEAFF; V gene: TRBV6-4; clone size: NA; J gene: TRBJ1-1; D gene: NA
CDR3 DNA: TGTGCCAGCAGTGCGGTCCGTACTCACACTGAAGCTTTCTTT; CDR3 protein: CASSAVRTHTEAFF; V gene: TRBV2; clone size: NA; J gene: TRBJ1-1; D gene: NA
CDR3 DNA: TGTGCCAGCAGCCAAGAAAAACTAGCGGGAGTGGGGGTCTCCTACAATGAGCAGTTCTTC; CDR3 protein: CASSQEKLAGVGVSYNEQFF; V gene: TRBV3-1/TRBV3-2; clone size: NA; J gene: TRBJ2-1; D gene: TRBD2
CDR3 DNA: TGTGCCAGCAGTTTTGTTGAGGGATTAGAGACCCAGTACTTC; CDR3 protein: CASSFVEGLETQYF; V gene: TRBV28; clone size: NA; J gene: TRBJ2-5; D gene: NA
CDR3 DNA: TGTGCCAGCAGTGAAGCGGCAGGGGCCCAAGAGACCCAGTACTTC; CDR3 protein: CASSEAAGAQETQYF; V gene: TRBV6-1; clone size: NA; J gene: TRBJ2-5; D gene: NA
CDR3 DNA: TGTGCCAGCAGCCAAGATCCCTCCGGGACAGCTGCAACTAATGAAAAACTGTTTTTT; CDR3 protein: CASSQDPSGTAATNEKLFF; V gene: TRBV4-2; clone size: once; J gene: TRBJ1-4; D gene: TRBD1
CDR3 DNA: TGTGCCAGCAGTCTAGGGGACAGGTTGAACACTGAAGCTTTCTTT; CDR3 protein: CASSLGDRLNTEAFF; V gene: TRBV25-1; clone size: NA; J gene: TRBJ1-1; D gene: TRBD1
CDR3 DNA: TGTGCCAGCACCGGGGGGACGCGGGTGGGGCCCCAGCATTTT; CDR3 protein: CASTGGTRVGPQHF; V gene: TRBV6-5; clone size: NA; J gene: TRBJ1-5; D gene: NA
CDR3 DNA: TGTGCCAGCAGTGAAGGGGCGCTAGCGGGAGGGTCTATCTCCTACGAGCAGTACTTC; CDR3 protein: CASSEGALAGGSISYEQYF; V gene: TRBV2; clone size: NA; J gene: TRBJ2-7; D gene: TRBD2
CDR3 DNA: TGTGCCATCAGTGAGTCCACAGGGGGGACAGATACGCAGTATTTT; CDR3 protein: CAISESTGGTDTQYF; V gene: TRBV10-3; clone size: NA; J gene: TRBJ2-3; D gene: TRBD1
CDR3 DNA: TGCGCCAGCAGTCACCCCAAACAGGGAGTATCAGTAGATAATAATTCACCCCTCCACTTT; CDR3 protein: CASSHPKQGVSVDNNSPLHF; V gene: TRBV23-1; clone size: NA; J gene: TRBJ1-6; D gene: NA
CDR3 DNA: TGTGCCAGCAGTTTATGGACCCTCCCAGGGAATGACAGCCAGCCCCAGCATTTT; CDR3 protein: CASSLWTLPGNDSQPQHF; V gene: TRBV28; clone size: NA; J gene: TRBJ1-5; D gene: NA
CDR3 DNA: TGCGCCAGCAGCGAAGGAGGGACAGCAACTAATGAAAAACTGTTTTTT; CDR3 protein: CASSEGGTATNEKLFF; V gene: TRBV5-1; clone size: NA; J gene: TRBJ1-4; D gene: TRBD1
CDR3 DNA: TGTGCCACCTGGAGCCCACTAGCGGGAGAGGGGTACGAGCAGTACTTC; CDR3 protein: CATWSPLAGEGYEQYF; V gene: TRBV28; clone size: many; J gene: TRBJ2-7; D gene: TRBD2
CDR3 DNA: TGTGCCAGCACCCGGGACAGGGTTGATAGCTCCTATAATTCACCCCTCCACTTT; CDR3 protein: CASTRDRVDSSYNSPLHF; V gene: TRBV28; clone size: NA; J gene: TRBJ1-6; D gene: TRBD1
CDR3 DNA: TGTGCCAGCAGCGGGAGGGCGCGGGGGGAGCTGTTTTTT; CDR3 protein: CASSGRARGELFF; V gene: TRBV7-3; clone size: NA; J gene: TRBJ2-2; D gene: TRBD2
CDR3 DNA: TGTGCCAGCAGCGTAACGAGCTATGGCTACACCTTC; CDR3 protein: CASSVTSYGYTF; V gene: TRBV9; clone size: once; J gene: TRBJ1-2; D gene: NA
CDR3 DNA: TGTGCCAGCAGTGAAGCCGAGGTGAATGAGCAGTTCTTC; CDR3 protein: CASSEAEVNEQFF; V gene: TRBV6-1; clone size: NA; J gene: TRBJ2-1; D gene: NA
CDR3 DNA: TGTGCCAGCAGCTTAGCGAGAGCAACTAATGAAAAACTGTTTTTT; CDR3 protein: CASSLARATNEKLFF; V gene: TRBV7-8; clone size: NA; J gene: TRBJ1-4; D gene: NA